The 24 T cell receptor beta chains given below trace back to one sample, sequenced in a study of cytomegalovirus exposure and HLA in healthy donors. The PCR was carried out with 60 Vbeta primers and 13 Jbeta primers. Using immunoSEQ multiplex PCR, the repertoire was profiled, and TCRdb retains in-frame clones only, with some absent. The sample contains a few hundred thousand clones, 70% to 85% of which appear only once. Sample: PBMCs. Source of these receptors: a girl under 10 years old in good health and CMV-seronegative.

This clone was seen a handful of times. The V call is TRBV19, the J call TRBJ1-2, with a possible D match to TRBD1 (6 bases). The V gene's germline CDR1 is LNHDA and CDR2 SQIVND (reference sequence). This CDR3 spans 12 amino acids. The V and J ends lost 3 bases and 6 bases respectively, with 8 bases between them. CDR3: CASSIRTDGYTF. The CDR3 coding sequence is TGTGCCAGTAGTATTCGGACAGATGGCTACACCTTC.

This clone was observed a few times. The V gene is TRBV30, the J gene TRBJ1-1; 8 positions match TRBD1. The trim removed 1 base at V and 8 bases at J, leaving 21 bases unmatched. Germline V CDR1 and CDR2: GTSNPN, SVGIG (reference sequence). This CDR3 has 18 residues. Here the CDR3 reads CAWSGYISGGPFSYEAFF. CDR3 nucleotide sequence: TGTGCCTGGAGTGGTTATATATCAGGGGGCCCTTTTAGCTACGAAGCTTTCTTT.

The chain uses TRBV19 and TRBJ1-3; D is perhaps TRBD1 (5 bases). This CDR3 comprises 14 residues. V dropped 5 bases and J dropped 2 bases, with 10 bases sitting between them. Germline V gives CDR1 LNHDA, CDR2 SQIVND (reference sequence). DNA of the CDR3: TGTGCCAGTAGTCCCCCCAGGGCTGGAAACACCATATATTTT. This codes for CASSPPRAGNTIYF.

The chain has TRBV7-2 and TRBJ1-3; a weak D match, TRBD1 (5 bases). There are 14 residues in the CDR3. The V end was cut by 4 bases, the J end by 8 bases, with 15 bases between. Germline V gives CDR1 SGHTA, CDR2 FQGNSA. The chain's CDR3 is CASSSQGATDTIYF. In DNA, the CDR3 is TGTGCCAGCAGCTCCCAAGGGGCAACGGACACCATATATTTT.

The V call is TRBV25-1, the J call TRBJ2-7; 11 nucleotides line up with TRBD1. Germline V gene sequence: CDR1 MGHDK, CDR2 SYGVNS. V was pared by 7 bases and J by 3 bases, with 11 bases of the junction left unmatched. This CDR3 is built from 16 residues. CDR3 residues: CASTSPRTGGGYEQYF. For the CDR3, the DNA is TGTGCCAGCACCAGCCCCCGGACAGGGGGCGGCTACGAGCAGTACTTC.

The chain uses TRBV2 and TRBJ2-5; unclear D gene. V was trimmed by 2 bases and J by 2 bases, leaving 12 bases between them. This CDR3 spans 15 amino acids. Germline V gives CDR1 SNHLY, CDR2 FYNNEI. The CDR3 reads CASSERWVRQETQYF. The CDR3 DNA reads as TGTGCCAGCAGTGAACGTTGGGTCAGGCAAGAGACCCAGTACTTC.

The chain is built from TRBV6-1 and TRBJ1-2; perhaps TRBD1 as D (5 bases). This CDR3 spans 11 amino acids. V dropped 8 bases and J dropped 4 bases, with 8 bases sitting between them. The germline V gene encodes CDR1 MNHNS and CDR2 SASEGT. The CDR3 coding sequence is TGTGCCAGCCACGGGGGCTATGGCTACACCTTC. It encodes CASHGGYGYTF.

This clone was seen more than once but under ten times. The gene calls are TRBV9 and TRBJ2-1; possibly TRBD2 for D (6 bases). V shed 3 bases and J shed 5 bases, with 15 bases lying between them. Germline lookup yields CDR1 SGDLS and CDR2 YYNGEE. The CDR3 is 15 amino acids. The CDR3 DNA reads as TGTGCCAGCAGCGACCAAAGCGGGTCTCACAATGAGCAGTTCTTC. Translated, it gives CASSDQSGSHNEQFF.

The CDR3 DNA is TGTGCCAGCAGACAGGGGGCAGATCAGCCCCAGCATTTT. Protein: CASRQGADQPQHF. The chain has TRBV6-1 and TRBJ1-5; 9 nucleotides agree with TRBD1. V trimming: 6 bases; J trimming: 5 bases; junction bases outside the gene matches: 2. CDR3 length equals 13 residues. The germline gives CDR1 MNHNS, CDR2 SASEGT.

J is TRBJ2-4 and V is TRBV4-2; D might be TRBD2 (6 bases). Germline CDR1 reads LGHNA; CDR2 reads YNFKEQ. CDR3 size: 17 residues. Trimming pared 0 bases from V and 6 bases from J, leaving 18 bases between. CDR3: CASSQDRGLAALNIQYF. The CDR3 DNA sequence: TGTGCCAGCAGCCAAGACCGGGGATTAGCGGCCCTAAACATTCAGTACTTC.

J is TRBJ1-5 and V is TRBV10-3; unclear D gene. This CDR3 comprises 12 residues. CDR1 and CDR2 (germline): ENHRY, SYGVKD. Trimming cost V 3 bases and J 11 bases, with 11 bases left between them. In DNA form, the CDR3 reads TGTGCCATCAGTGAAACCCTCTCTACCCAGCATTTT. Translated: CAISETLSTQHF.

V usage is TRBV7-9 and J usage is TRBJ2-2; TRBD1 agrees at 8 bases. This CDR3 is built from 15 residues. Trimming took 6 bases from V and 5 from J; bases not matched to a gene: 8. Germline V gives CDR1 SEHNR, CDR2 FQNEAQ (reference sequence). The chain's CDR3 is CASSTDRGRTGELFF. The CDR3 nucleotides read TGTGCCAGCAGTACCGACAGGGGAAGGACCGGGGAGCTGTTTTTT.

The rearrangement joins TRBV18 to TRBJ2-3; D is ambiguous. V shed 1 base and J shed 6 bases, with 11 bases lying between them. The CDR3 runs 14 residues. Germline CDR1 is KGHSH and CDR2 is LQKENI. CDR3 sequence reads: CASSPRGFGDTQYF. In DNA, the CDR3 is TGTGCCAGCTCACCACGAGGATTCGGGGATACGCAGTATTTT.

The J gene is TRBJ2-1, the V gene TRBV27; 7 bases agree with TRBD2. Unmatched junction bases numbered 3, after V lost 5 bases and J lost 5 bases. The CDR3 runs 13 residues. Looked up from germline, CDR1 is MNHEY and CDR2 is SMNVEV (reference sequence). The CDR3, as DNA: TGTGCCAGCAGTCTCGGACTAGACAATGAGCAGTTCTTC. Encoded protein: CASSLGLDNEQFF.

The chain is built from TRBV9 and TRBJ1-3; 7 bases are a match to TRBD1. With 3 bases clipped from V and 4 bases from J, the junction kept 13 bases outside the gene matches. Germline lookup yields CDR1 SGDLS and CDR2 YYNGEE. This CDR3 comprises 17 residues. The CDR3 loop reads CASSARVQGFSGNTIYF. DNA of the CDR3: TGTGCCAGCAGCGCGAGGGTACAGGGGTTCTCCGGAAACACCATATATTTT.

CDR3 protein: CASSRSSDTSYEQYF. In DNA form, the CDR3 reads TGTGCCAGCAGCCGTTCTAGCGACACCTCCTACGAGCAGTACTTC. J is TRBJ2-7 and V is TRBV7-9; the D gene is possibly TRBD2 (6 bases). Germline CDR1 is SEHNR and CDR2 is FQNEAQ (reference sequence). The V end lost 5 bases, the J end lost 0 bases, and 14 bases lay between the germline ends. The CDR3 has 15 residues.

V usage is TRBV11-2 and J usage is TRBJ1-1; 9 bases line up with TRBD1. V trimming: 0 bases; J trimming: 8 bases; junction bases outside the gene matches: 4. Germline CDR1 is SGHAT and CDR2 is FQNNGV. This CDR3 is 14 amino acids long. CDR3 bases: TGTGCCAGCAGCTTAGACTGGACAGGGGACGAAGCTTTCTTT. Protein sequence: CASSLDWTGDEAFF.

This sequence joins TRBV6-5 and TRBJ1-1; D is undetermined. CDR1 and CDR2 from the germline V gene are MNHEY and SVGAGI. Trimming removed 8 bases at V and 0 bases at J, with 10 bases between. This CDR3 comprises 13 residues. The CDR3 nucleotides read TGTGCCAGCTTTCCCCGGTTGAACACTGAAGCTTTCTTT. Translating gives CASFPRLNTEAFF.

The table lists this clone with a few counts. This chain connects TRBV7-9 to TRBJ2-7; D gene ambiguous. Germline CDR1 and CDR2: SEHNR and FQNEAQ (reference sequence). There are 14 residues in the CDR3. Trimming left V 3 bases short and J 2 bases short, with 11 bases between. The CDR3 bases are TGTGCCAGCAGCTTGGGCCCGACGCCCTACGAGCAGTACTTC. This translates into CASSLGPTPYEQYF.

The chain links TRBV5-4 to TRBJ2-7; TRBD2 agrees at 9 bases. The V and J ends lost 0 bases and 4 bases, in that order; junction bases with no gene match: 5. The CDR3 is 15 amino acids. Looked up from germline, CDR1 is SGHNT and CDR2 is YYREEE (reference sequence). The CDR3, as DNA: TGTGCCAGCAGCTTGGCCAGCGGGGGGACTTACGAGCAGTACTTC. It yields the protein CASSLASGGTYEQYF. The full variable domain, completed using reference TRBV5-4 and TRBJ2-7, is ETGVTQSPTHLIKTRGQQVTLRCSSQSGHNTVSWYQQALGQGPQFIFQYYREEENGRGNFPPRFSGLQFPNYSSELNVNALELDDSALYLCASSLASGGTYEQYFGPGTRLTVT.

The rearrangement joins TRBV7-9 to TRBJ1-4; D not certain. Germline CDR1 SEHNR, CDR2 FQNEAQ (reference sequence). The CDR3 covers 13 residues. Trimming stripped 5 bases from V and 1 base from J, with 5 bases between. For the CDR3, the DNA is TGTGCCAGCAGCGTCGGAACTAATGAAAAACTGTTTTTT. Encoded protein: CASSVGTNEKLFF.

The V call is TRBV2, the J call TRBJ2-7, with D perhaps TRBD2 (5 bases). The germline V and J ends were trimmed by 10 bases and 4 bases, with 20 bases remaining between them. CDR3 length: 14 residues. Germline CDR1 and CDR2: SNHLY and FYNNEI. The CDR3 DNA reads as TGTGCCATTAGAGGTGGGGAGTCTGATTACGAGCAGTACTTC. Its translation: CAIRGGESDYEQYF.

The rearrangement links TRBV6-6 to TRBJ1-6, with a weak D call TRBD1 (6 bases). Trimming cost V 6 bases and J 6 bases, with 9 bases left between them. The CDR3 consists of 13 residues. The germline gives CDR1 MNHNY, CDR2 SVGAGI (reference sequence). The chain's CDR3 is CASRGHLNSPLHF. CDR3 bases: TGTGCCAGCAGGGGACACCTTAATTCACCCCTCCACTTT.

The rearrangement links TRBV4-1 to TRBJ2-7; D remains unclear. The CDR3 covers 14 residues. Per the germline V gene, CDR1 is MGHRA and CDR2 is YSYEKL. V was cut by 0 bases and J by 6 bases, with 12 bases left in between. In DNA, the CDR3 is TGCGCCAGCAGCCAAGATCAAGTGGGCCCCGAGCAGTACTTC. Its protein product is CASSQDQVGPEQYF.